This entry is about one T cell receptor (beta chain). Generated by immunoSEQ multiplex PCR, the TCRdb table keeps only in-frame clones and is missing some. Among more than 300,000 clones listed, 85% to 90% were seen once. The CDR3 has 14 amino acids. In germline, CDR1 is WNHNN, CDR2 SYGVQD (reference sequence). V shed 2 bases and J shed 8 bases, with 12 bases lying between them. The source of the sample is a study of blood T cell repertoires in COVID-19. Study-level background: The United States, Italy and Spain were the sources of the acute and convalescent COVID-19 samples.

Grouping used clinical history reported by participants in a survey and questionnaire. All recovered Cohort 3 donors got two negative PCRs, got clearance, or saw symptom resolution. The sequencing input was PBMCs or T cells enriched from blood (not recorded which). The TCR originated in a woman under 30 who had recovered from COVID-19. This sequence joins TRBV10-1 and TRBJ1-4; D may be TRBD1 (6 bases). Here the CDR3 DNA reads TGCGCCAGCAGTGAGGGGGGCGAGTGGGAAAAACTGTTTTTT. Its translation is CASSEGGEWEKLFF.